This TCR beta chain was profiled in a study of blood T cell repertoires in COVID-19 (dated by TCRdb to the early 2020s). About the investigation overall: Samples covering the acute and convalescent phases of COVID-19 were provided by collaborators in the United States, Italy and Spain. The material from the prospective study consisted of cDNA or gDNA derived from T cells, B-cell-depleted T cells, or PBMCs. Deeply sampled blood TCRbeta repertoires from subjects exposed to, actively infected with, or recovered from COVID-19 were included in the dataset. The repertoires were made available in a free public database intended to serve as a resource for research on the immune response to SARS-CoV-2. The samples were drawn from the first 160 participants of the ongoing ImmuneRACE study and from roughly 1,300 subjects provided by 6 global collaborators. A de-identified subject ID, COVID-19 status, age in years and sex were almost always included in the sample metadata. Where available, HLA class I and class II types were obtained from metadata supplied by the sample provider rather than from assay-based typing.

CDR1 and CDR2 are read off the germline V gene as SGHTA and FQGNSA. Taken from cysteine to phenylalanine, the CDR3 has 15 residues. Solely the CDR3 DNA is kept, with 45 bases framed from the first base. The trim is 3 bases for V and 4 bases for J, with a gap of 14 bases between the germline ends. Points the paper makes about the study in general: The quantity of clinical and demographic metadata differed by source and by participant and was supplied without curation.

As concerns this clone: The antigen this receptor binds is unknown. Qualities for individual bases were not recorded, and no much larger clone is one base off.

One collaborating source in Seattle enrolled patients while the patients were actively infected and followed the patients over time throughout the course of disease. The collaborating institutions used their own protocols to collect whole blood in K2EDTA tubes. For TCRbeta analysis, collaborator samples were shipped as frozen whole blood, as isolated PBMCs, or as DNA extracted from either sample type. The immunoSEQ Assay, a bias-controlled multiplex PCR, was used to amplify TCRbeta CDR3 regions from genomic DNA. Per the original workflow: Nucleated cell counts per sample were estimated from amplification of reference gene primers within the assay. To quantify the absolute abundance of each unique TCRbeta CDR3 rearrangement, sequence reads were collapsed and filtered. For each sample, productive Simpson clonality was calculated by taking the square root of Simpson's diversity index across productive rearrangements. Drawn from immuneACCESS, this table holds only the in-frame rearrangements with V and J called that TCRdb kept. Clones are partly lost; checked studies trace under half to an unresolved V gene and leave the rest unexplained. The DNA was the basis for D and trimming; V, J and clone size are from that table. The sample table records 100,000 to 150,000 clones; 86% of these occur just once. Of the sample, more than 9.5% is held by the ten largest clones.

This chain is built from TRBV7-2 and TRBJ2-3; tentative D gene TRBD2, with 5 bases matching. This sequence originates from a woman aged 70-85 years with COVID-19, enrolled during active disease. Sequencing was carried out using peripheral blood. The CDR3 loop reads CASSLRTSRPDTQYF. In nucleotide form, the sequence is TGTGCCAGCAGCTTGCGGACTTCCCGGCCAGATACGCAGTATTTT.